The 11 T cell receptor beta chains in this list originate from one sample, sequenced in a study of cytomegalovirus exposure and HLA in healthy donors (dated by TCRdb to between 2016 and 2019). Libraries were prepared through the immunoSEQ multiplex PCR assay. A mixture of 60 forward primers for TCR Vbeta segments and 13 reverse primers for TCR Jbeta segments was used in the multiplex PCR. This is the immuneACCESS table as TCRdb keeps it, with only in-frame sequences that have V and J called. A part of the clones is gone; compared with another copy, unresolved V genes explain less than half, and the rest is unexplained. In all, the sample holds about 140,000 clones, and 75% to 85% of those were seen once. The ten largest clones capture 2.5% to 3.5% of the sample. Material: PBMCs. The receptor set was obtained from a female donor in good health and CMV-seronegative.

The DNA for the CDR3 is TGTGCCAGCAGTTTATTCCGGTTCCACGAGCAGTACTTC. Translating gives CASSLFRFHEQYF. This chain connects TRBV27 to TRBJ2-7; no reliable D call. V was cut by 1 base and J by 5 bases, with 9 bases left in between. This CDR3 contains 13 residues. Germline CDR1 MNHEY, CDR2 SMNVEV (reference sequence).

The chain combines TRBV9 with TRBJ2-7, with 14 bases that match TRBD2. Germline values: CDR1 SGDLS, CDR2 YYNGEE. CDR3 size: 18 residues. The V segment lost 0 bases and the J segment 2 bases; nucleotides outside the gene matches: 7. CDR3 sequence: CASSVGVGTSGGTYEQYF. The CDR3 region has the DNA TGTGCCAGCAGCGTAGGTGTGGGGACTAGCGGGGGAACCTACGAGCAGTACTTC.

V is TRBV6-5 and J is TRBJ2-5; maybe TRBD1 (6 bases). The DNA end is a closer match to TRBJ2-7, so the J assignment may be wrong. This CDR3 has 16 amino acids. CDR1 MNHEY and CDR2 SVGAGI come from the germline V gene. CDR3 sequence (DNA): TGTGCCAGCAGTTACTCGGGGACACTGTCGAAGTACGAGCAGTACTTC. Translated, it gives CASSYSGTLSKYEQYF.

The rearrangement links TRBV7-9 to TRBJ2-1; D unclear. Germline CDR1 is SEHNR and CDR2 is FQNEAQ (reference sequence). The CDR3 spans 12 residues. Trimming left V 5 bases short and J 10 bases short, with 12 bases between. The CDR3 nucleotides are TGTGCCAGCAGCCTCCAATTTGGCGAGCAGTTCTTC. Amino acids: CASSLQFGEQFF.

This chain uses TRBV5-1 with TRBJ2-2; a weak D match, TRBD1 (6 bases). The length of the CDR3 is 15 residues. V lost 0 bases and J 1 base, leaving 7 bases between the germline ends. Germline loops: CDR1 SGHRS, CDR2 YFSETQ. CDR3 loop: CASSLGQENTGELFF. The CDR3 DNA is TGCGCCAGCAGCTTGGGACAGGAGAACACCGGGGAGCTGTTTTTT.

The V and J genes are TRBV5-1 and TRBJ2-2, with D tentatively TRBD1 (6 bases). Germline-derived CDR1 and CDR2 are SGHRS and YFSETQ. The CDR3 length is 15 residues. The V gene lost 1 base and the J gene lost 5 bases, with 12 bases spanning the gap. In nucleotides, the CDR3 is TGCGCCAGCAGCTTGAATCTGGGGGCGACCGGGGAGCTGTTTTTT. Its protein product is CASSLNLGATGELFF.

This clone turned up a few times. J is TRBJ1-6 and V is TRBV4-1, with 8 bases aligning to TRBD1. Unmatched junction bases numbered 14, after V lost 4 bases and J lost 3 bases. Looked up from germline, CDR1 is MGHRA and CDR2 is YSYEKL. This CDR3 spans 19 amino acids. CDR3 nucleotide sequence: TGCGCCAGCAGCCTCGGACGACAGGGGACAGTTCTCTATAATTCACCCCTCCACTTT. It encodes CASSLGRQGTVLYNSPLHF.

The chain recombines TRBV20-1 with TRBJ2-3; no definite D call. CDR1 DFQATT and CDR2 SNEGSKA come from the germline V gene (reference sequence). Trimming took 5 bases from V and 5 from J, leaving 8 bases between them. The length of the CDR3 is 11 residues. CDR3 coding DNA: TGCAGTGCTGGGCACGAAGATACGCAGTATTTT. Its translation is CSAGHEDTQYF.

The genes are TRBV29-1 and TRBJ2-1, with TRBD2 matching 15 bases. The length of the CDR3 is 16 residues. Germline V CDR1 and CDR2: SQVTM, ANQGSEA. The V gene end was trimmed by 7 bases and the J gene end by 7 bases; junction bases not matched to a gene: 11. CDR3 in amino acids: CSAGDSGTSGGNEQFF. In nucleotides, the CDR3 is TGCAGCGCAGGAGACTCCGGGACTAGCGGGGGGAATGAGCAGTTCTTC.

This sequence joins TRBV7-8 and TRBJ2-7, with D possibly matching TRBD1 (5 bases). Germline V gene lookup returns CDR1 SGHVS and CDR2 FQNEAQ. The CDR3 is 13 residues long. Trimming left V 7 bases short and J 5 bases short, with 15 bases between. The CDR3 protein is CASTPLQGHEQYF. CDR3 nucleotide sequence: TGTGCCAGCACCCCACTTCAGGGCCACGAGCAGTACTTC.

The CDR3 DNA reads as TGTGCCAGCAAGACTAGCGGGGACACGCAGTATTTT. Protein sequence: CASKTSGDTQYF. V gene TRBV6-5 combines with J gene TRBJ2-3; 11 bases map to TRBD2. After removal of 7 bases from V and 9 bases from J, the junction contained 3 bases not matched to a gene. Germline V gene sequence: CDR1 MNHEY, CDR2 SVGAGI. The CDR3 has 12 amino acids.